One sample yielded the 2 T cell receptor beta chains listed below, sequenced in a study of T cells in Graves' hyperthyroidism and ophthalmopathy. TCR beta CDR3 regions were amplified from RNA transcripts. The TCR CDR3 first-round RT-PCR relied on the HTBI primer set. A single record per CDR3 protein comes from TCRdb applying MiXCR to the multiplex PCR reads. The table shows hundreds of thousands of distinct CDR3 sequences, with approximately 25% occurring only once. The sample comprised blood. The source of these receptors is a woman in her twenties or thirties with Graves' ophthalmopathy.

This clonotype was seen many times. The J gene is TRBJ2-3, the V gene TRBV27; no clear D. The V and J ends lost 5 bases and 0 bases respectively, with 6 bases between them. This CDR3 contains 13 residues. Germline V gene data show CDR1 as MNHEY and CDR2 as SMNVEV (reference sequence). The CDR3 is CASSIISTDTQYF. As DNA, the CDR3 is TGTGCCAGCAGTATTATAAGCACAGATACGCAGTATTTT.

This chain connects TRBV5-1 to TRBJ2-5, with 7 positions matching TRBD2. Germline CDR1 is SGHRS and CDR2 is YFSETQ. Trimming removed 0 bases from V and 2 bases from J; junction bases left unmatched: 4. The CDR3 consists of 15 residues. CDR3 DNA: TGCGCCAGCAGCTTGGATGGGACTACACAAGAGACCCAGTACTTC. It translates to CASSLDGTTQETQYF.